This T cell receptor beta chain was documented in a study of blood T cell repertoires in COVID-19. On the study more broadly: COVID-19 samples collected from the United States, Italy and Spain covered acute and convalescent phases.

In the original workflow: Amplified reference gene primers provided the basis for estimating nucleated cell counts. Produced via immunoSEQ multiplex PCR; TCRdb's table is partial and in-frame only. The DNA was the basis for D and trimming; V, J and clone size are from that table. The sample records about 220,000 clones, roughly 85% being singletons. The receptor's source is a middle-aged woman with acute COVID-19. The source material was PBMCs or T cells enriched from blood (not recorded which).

The CDR3 DNA is TGTGCCAGCAGCTTAGGAGGTTTGAGGCAGGGCATGGTGGGGACTGAAGCTTTCTTT. Translated: CASSLGGLRQGMVGTEAFF. The rearrangement uses TRBV7-9 and TRBJ1-1; a weak D match, TRBD1 (5 bases). Germline V gene lookup returns CDR1 SEHNR and CDR2 FQNEAQ (reference sequence). V lost 1 base to trimming and J lost 5 bases, with 26 bases between them. This CDR3 is built from 19 residues.